This record concerns one T cell receptor beta chain sequence. The CDR3 has 12 residues. Trimming shortened V by 4 bases and J by 8 bases, and 9 bases separated the two germline ends. The germline V gene has CDR1 MNHEY and CDR2 SVGEGT. This sample is part of a study of control samples from healthy donors and cancer patients. The method was immunoSEQ multiplex PCR; TCRdb's version includes in-frame clones alone and lacks a portion of them. The sample has about 98,000 clones, around 82% seen once; the top ten hold 2%. The clonotype was recovered from a man in his sixties in good health. The sample taken for sequencing was blood. The V gene is TRBV6-2 or TRBV6-3, the J gene TRBJ2-4, with a weak D call TRBD2 (6 bases). CDR3 amino acids: CASSSVADIQYF. In nucleotides, the CDR3 is TGTGCCAGCAGTTCCGTAGCGGACATTCAGTACTTC.